The rows below give T cell receptor beta chains drawn from one sample of a study of T cell changes during pregnancy in multiple sclerosis. Profiled with immunoSEQ multiplex PCR; TCRdb holds only in-frame clones, not every one. The sample carries approximately 20,000 clones, approximately 87% recorded once. This material consisted of CD8+ T cells from peripheral blood mononuclear cells, taken before pregnancy. All receptors come from a female donor with multiple sclerosis, enrolled in a pregnancy study. Both conserved end residues are part of each CDR3. A D gene is named only where the DNA matches it firmly. Clone size is stated in some rows and not others, as once, few, many or a class when expanded.

V gene	clone size	J gene	D gene	CDR3 DNA	CDR3 protein
TRBV7-9	NA	TRBJ1-1	NA	TGTGCCAGCAGCTTCCGCAGGGGTTACTCGGACACTGAAGCTTTCTTT	CASSFRRGYSDTEAFF
TRBV5-6	once	TRBJ2-3	NA	TGTGCCAGCAGCATTCCAGGAGATACGCAGTATTTT	CASSIPGDTQYF
TRBV30	few	TRBJ1-1	NA	TGTGCCTGGAGTGTGAGGACGGGAGTCTACTCGAACACTGAAGCTTTCTTT	CAWSVRTGVYSNTEAFF
TRBV7-6	NA	TRBJ2-1	NA	TGTGCCAGCAGCGCTGAAGCGCCAAATGAGCAGTTCTTC	CASSAEAPNEQFF
TRBV5-1	once	TRBJ2-7	TRBD2	TGCGCCAGCAGCTTGGCCACTAGCGGGAGCTCCTACGAGCAGTACTTC	CASSLATSGSSYEQYF
TRBV4-1	NA	TRBJ2-4	TRBD2	TGCGCCAGCAGCCAAACTAGCGCGGACATTCAGTACTTC	CASSQTSADIQYF
TRBV30	NA	TRBJ2-3	TRBD2	TGTGCCTGGAAAGTAGCGGGAGAAACAGATACGCAGTATTTT	CAWKVAGETDTQYF
TRBV5-4	NA	TRBJ2-1	TRBD2	TGTGCCAGCAGTAGTAGCGGGAATAATGAGCAGTTCTTC	CASSSSGNNEQFF
TRBV6-4	NA	TRBJ2-1	TRBD2	TGTGCCAGCAGTGAAGGGCTAGCGGCCTACAATGAGCAGTTCTTC	CASSEGLAAYNEQFF
TRBV27	NA	TRBJ2-1	NA	TGTGCCAGCAGTTTGGGACTTCCAAGCTCCTACAATGAGCAGTTCTTC	CASSLGLPSSYNEQFF
TRBV10-3	NA	TRBJ1-1	NA	TGTGCCATCAAGGGGGAGGGATGGAGCACTGAAGCTTTCTTT	CAIKGEGWSTEAFF
TRBV11-2	NA	TRBJ2-1	NA	TGTGCCAGCAGCTCGGACAGCTCCTACAATGAGCAGTTCTTC	CASSSDSSYNEQFF
TRBV7-9	once	TRBJ2-1	TRBD1	TGTGCCAGCAGCCTCACTTCGGGACAGGGAAACAATGAGCAGTTCTTC	CASSLTSGQGNNEQFF
TRBV6-5	NA	TRBJ2-7	TRBD2	TGTGCCAGCAGTAGACTAGCGGAGTTCTCCTACGAGCAGTACTTC	CASSRLAEFSYEQYF
TRBV10-2	NA	TRBJ2-1	TRBD2	TGCGCCAGCAGTGGATTTATAGCGGGATGGGTCTACAATGAGCAGTTCTTC	CASSGFIAGWVYNEQFF